Below, 13 T cell receptor beta chains from the same sample are listed, as sequenced in a study of cytomegalovirus exposure and HLA in healthy donors. With 60 Vbeta and 13 Jbeta primers, the PCR was carried out. Profiling relied on immunoSEQ multiplex PCR, and the TCRdb table lists in-frame clones only, not all of them. The sample holds fewer than 100,000 clones, approximately 72% seen once. The specimen sequenced was PBMCs. All receptors derive from a middle-aged man in good health and CMV-seropositive.

The chain employs TRBV12-5 and TRBJ2-7; weak D call: TRBD2 (5 bases). CDR1 and CDR2 (germline): LGHNT, FRNRAP. This CDR3 is 13 amino acids long. The V end was cut by 5 bases, the J end by 3 bases, with 11 bases between. The DNA for the CDR3 is TGTGCTAGTGGTCAAGGACTGAGCTACGAGCAGTACTTC. Protein sequence: CASGQGLSYEQYF.

This chain joins TRBV19 and TRBJ1-1, with 7 bases lining up with TRBD1. The junction had 13 bases not matched to a gene; V was cut back by 6 bases and J by 3 bases. Per germline, CDR1 LNHDA and CDR2 SQIVND (reference sequence). The CDR3 length is 16 residues. CDR3 DNA: TGTGCCAGTAGAGTTGAGGGGGCCTATGGGCACACTGAAGCTTTCTTT. Its translation: CASRVEGAYGHTEAFF.

The CDR3 coding sequence is TGTGCCAGCAGTCGTACTAGCGGGAGCTACAATGAGCAGTTCTTC. Its translation is CASSRTSGSYNEQFF. The V call is TRBV14, the J call TRBJ2-1; 11 positions match TRBD2. Germline V CDR1 and CDR2: SGHDN, FVKESK. V shed 6 bases and J 3 bases; nucleotides not matched to a gene: 4. CDR3 length: 15 residues.

This chain links TRBV2 with TRBJ2-1, with a tentative D call TRBD2 (5 bases). Germline V CDR1 and CDR2: SNHLY, FYNNEI. The CDR3 length is 15 residues. Trimming pared 7 bases from V and 4 bases from J, leaving 17 bases between. The CDR3 region has the DNA TGTGCCAGCACCCTGGGTCGGGGTGGGTACAATGAGCAGTTCTTC. It translates to CASTLGRGGYNEQFF.

The chain recombines TRBV29-1 with TRBJ1-1; TRBD1 matches at 7 bases. V gave up 5 bases and J gave up 1 base; unmatched junction bases: 4. CDR3 length equals 13 residues. The germline gives CDR1 SQVTM, CDR2 ANQGSEA. The chain's CDR3 is CSVRDRKNTEAFF. The CDR3 DNA sequence: TGCAGCGTTCGGGACAGAAAGAACACTGAAGCTTTCTTT.

This clone was observed a handful of times. The chain recombines TRBV10-3 with TRBJ2-7, with TRBD2 matching 7 bases. Germline V gene sequence: CDR1 ENHRY, CDR2 SYGVKD. Trimming took 2 bases from V and 0 from J; bases not matched to a gene: 4. The length of the CDR3 is 15 residues. The CDR3 DNA follows: TGTGCCATCAGTGAGGGGACTACCCTCTCCTACGAGCAGTACTTC. Its protein is CAISEGTTLSYEQYF.

The CDR3 sequence is CASSTTGTSFYGYTF. In DNA, the CDR3 is TGTGCCAGTAGTACTACAGGGACCAGTTTCTATGGCTACACCTTC. The chain employs TRBV19 and TRBJ1-2; TRBD1 is a possible D gene (6 bases). V dropped 4 bases and J dropped 4 bases, with 16 bases sitting between them. The CDR3 has 15 residues. Germline CDR1 LNHDA, CDR2 SQIVND (reference sequence). Complete variable domain (other parts from reference TRBV19 and TRBJ1-2): DGGITQSPKYLFRKEGQNVTLSCEQNLNHDAMYWYRQDPGQGLRLIYYSQIVNDFQKGDIAEGYSVSREKKESFPLTVTSAQKNPTAFYLCASSTTGTSFYGYTFGSGTRLTVV.

This clone turned up a few times. The rearrangement links TRBV6-6 to TRBJ2-7; 9 bases align to TRBD1. This CDR3 region has 14 residues. With V trimmed by 5 bases and J by 3 bases, 5 bases remained unmatched. CDR1 is MNHNY, CDR2 SVGAGI, per germline (reference sequence). The CDR3 DNA is TGTGCCAGCAGTGACCGGGACAGGGACTACGAGCAGTACTTC. Its translation is CASSDRDRDYEQYF.

The chain employs TRBV7-8 and TRBJ1-5; D may be TRBD1 (5 bases). CDR1 SGHVS and CDR2 FQNEAQ come from the germline V gene. This CDR3 region has 16 residues. V was cut by 1 base and J by 5 bases, with 15 bases left in between. CDR3 loop: CASSLDDPARDQPQHF. Here the CDR3 DNA reads TGTGCCAGCAGCTTAGATGACCCGGCCAGGGATCAGCCCCAGCATTTT. The full variable domain, in which reference TRBV7-8 and TRBJ1-5 provide the parts outside the CDR3, is GAGVSQSPRYKVAKRGQDVALRCDPISGHVSLFWYQQALGQGPEFLTYFQNEAQLDKSGLPSDRFFAERPEGSVSTLKIQRTQQEDSAVYLCASSLDDPARDQPQHFGDGTRLSIL.

This clone turned up a few times. The chain links TRBV25-1 to TRBJ2-5; D possibly corresponds to TRBD1 (6 bases). From germline, CDR1 is MGHDK and CDR2 SYGVNS. This CDR3 is 16 amino acids long. Trimming removed 5 bases from V and 3 bases from J, with 19 bases in between. The CDR3 loop reads CASSPSPGQFKETQYF. Here the CDR3 DNA reads TGTGCCAGCAGTCCCAGCCCTGGACAGTTTAAAGAGACCCAGTACTTC.

The gene calls are TRBV28 and TRBJ2-4; 7 bases match TRBD2. The CDR3 is 13 residues long. Germline-derived CDR1 and CDR2 are MDHEN and SYDVKM. After removal of 7 bases from V and 15 bases from J, the junction contained 15 bases not matched to a gene. This CDR3 reads CASTDPLATQMYF. The CDR3 DNA reads TGTGCCAGCACCGACCCACTAGCGACTCAGATGTACTTC.

V gene TRBV25-1 combines with J gene TRBJ2-5, with 8 bases matching TRBD2. The V and J ends lost 4 bases and 3 bases, in that order; junction bases with no gene match: 4. Per germline, CDR1 MGHDK and CDR2 SYGVNS. The CDR3 runs to 14 residues. In DNA form, the CDR3 reads TGTGCCAGCAGTGGACTAGCGAGAGAAGAGACCCAGTACTTC. This sequence encodes CASSGLAREETQYF.

The V gene is TRBV5-6, the J gene TRBJ2-5; the D is unclear. There are 12 residues in the CDR3. Trimming took 4 bases from V and 5 from J, leaving 9 bases between them. Germline CDR1 is SGHDT and CDR2 is YYEEEE. The CDR3 spells CASSPYRETQYF. CDR3 coding DNA: TGTGCCAGCAGCCCCTACCGCGAGACCCAGTACTTC.